These 20 T cell receptor beta chains share one sample of origin, sequenced in a study of vaccination effects on CD4 cells after COVID-19. Their target antigens are unknown. Data came from immunoSEQ multiplex PCR; TCRdb stores just in-frame clones and leaves some out. The sample lists some 74,000 clones, approximately 82% occurring once. Antigen-specific CD4+ T cells expanded by the ViraFEST assay with viral peptide pools were then sequenced. When around ten days of culture had elapsed, CD4+ T cells were isolated. Participants completed two doses of the BNT162b2 or mRNA-1273 vaccine. The sample here was CD4+ T cells from PBMCs cultured with HCoV-229E spike peptides, taken after COVID-19 vaccination. These receptors came from a human donor who received a COVID-19 vaccine.

The CDR3 region has the DNA TGTGCCAGCTCACCAGCAAACTATGGCTACACCTTC. Protein sequence: CASSPANYGYTF. This rearrangement joins TRBV18 to TRBJ1-2; no definite D call. CDR3 length: 12 residues. The V and J ends lost 2 bases and 2 bases respectively, with 3 bases between them. Germline CDR1 KGHSH, CDR2 LQKENI.

The CDR3 loop reads CATSASLGEGYNEQFF. CDR3 in DNA: TGTGCCACCAGCGCCTCCCTGGGCGAAGGCTACAATGAGCAGTTCTTC. This chain links TRBV15 with TRBJ2-1; D is ambiguous. This CDR3 is built from 16 residues. Germline CDR1 and CDR2: LNHNV and YYDKDF (reference sequence). V lost 5 bases to trimming and J lost 3 bases, with 17 bases between them.

The V call is TRBV2, the J call TRBJ2-1, with 10 bases lining up with TRBD2. CDR3 length: 15 residues. Germline V CDR1 and CDR2: SNHLY, FYNNEI. Losses at the gene ends were 1 base for V and 6 bases for J; bases not matched to a gene: 3. The CDR3 loop reads CASSEEASGGNEQFF. DNA of the CDR3: TGTGCCAGCAGTGAAGAAGCTAGCGGGGGCAATGAGCAGTTCTTC.

The rearrangement uses TRBV7-8 and TRBJ1-2; D is undetermined. The CDR3 runs to 14 residues. Germline CDR1 and CDR2: SGHVS and FQNEAQ. V dropped 1 base and J dropped 5 bases, with 11 bases sitting between them. CDR3 in DNA: TGTGCCAGCAGCTTAGTACAATCGGGATATGGCTACACCTTC. Amino acid sequence: CASSLVQSGYGYTF. Full variable domain (outside the CDR3, taken from reference TRBV7-8 and TRBJ1-2): GAGVSQSPRYKVAKRGQDVALRCDPISGHVSLFWYQQALGQGPEFLTYFQNEAQLDKSGLPSDRFFAERPEGSVSTLKIQRTQQEDSAVYLCASSLVQSGYGYTFGSGTRLTVV.

V and J are TRBV2 and TRBJ2-2; D is undetermined. Germline loops: CDR1 SNHLY, CDR2 FYNNEI. V was pared by 5 bases and J by 1 base, with 8 bases between. The CDR3 has 14 amino acids. The CDR3 spells CASSRIRNTGELFF. CDR3 sequence (DNA): TGTGCCAGCAGTAGAATCAGGAACACCGGGGAGCTGTTTTTT.

The rearrangement joins TRBV9 to TRBJ1-2; TRBD1 aligns across 8 bases. The CDR3 spans 14 residues. Germline-derived CDR1 and CDR2 are SGDLS and YYNGEE. V lost 3 bases and J lost 4; bases outside the gene matches: 5. In DNA form, the CDR3 reads TGTGCCAGCAGCGCCGGACAGGGTTCCTATGGCTACACCTTC. This encodes CASSAGQGSYGYTF.

V gene TRBV18 combines with J gene TRBJ1-3; 7 bases fit TRBD1. The CDR3 has 16 amino acids. Germline CDR1 and CDR2: KGHSH and LQKENI. V lost 4 bases, J lost 0 bases, and 6 bases stayed unmatched. Here the CDR3 reads CASSRGTVDSGNTIYF. Written as DNA, the CDR3 is TGTGCCAGCTCACGAGGGACAGTCGACTCTGGAAACACCATATATTTT.

This clone was observed a handful of times. This chain links TRBV18 with TRBJ1-5; D uncertain. The CDR3 loop spans 15 amino acids. Germline V gives CDR1 KGHSH, CDR2 LQKENI. With 2 bases removed from V and 0 bases from J, the gap between germline ends came to 8 bases. The CDR3 nucleotides are TGTGCCAGCTCACCATCGGTAGATAGCAATCAGCCCCAGCATTTT. Translating gives CASSPSVDSNQPQHF.

The chain links TRBV5-1 to TRBJ2-4, with D possibly being TRBD2 (5 bases). Looked up from germline, CDR1 is SGHRS and CDR2 is YFSETQ. The CDR3 spans 14 residues. Trimming removed 4 bases from V and 3 bases from J, with 11 bases in between. The CDR3 reads CASSRDVGKNIQYF. The CDR3 DNA is TGCGCCAGCAGCCGGGATGTGGGCAAAAACATTCAGTACTTC.

The chain carries TRBV6-2 or TRBV6-3 and TRBJ2-1; D gene uncertain. Per the germline V gene, CDR1 is MNHEY and CDR2 is SVGEGT. Trimming shortened V by 2 bases and J by 6 bases, and 5 bases separated the two germline ends. This CDR3 spans 12 amino acids. CDR3 DNA: TGTGCCAGCAGTTACAAAGCCAATGAGCAGTTCTTC. This translates into CASSYKANEQFF.

V is TRBV19 and J is TRBJ2-3; 10 bases line up with TRBD2. The CDR3 covers 14 residues. V was clipped by 8 bases and J by 5 bases; unmatched bases: 7. Germline values: CDR1 LNHDA, CDR2 SQIVND (reference sequence). DNA of the CDR3: TGTGCCAGTGCCCGGCCTAGCGGGGGAGATACGCAGTATTTT. This encodes CASARPSGGDTQYF.

The chain recombines TRBV18 with TRBJ1-3; 7 nucleotides agree with TRBD1. Germline loops: CDR1 KGHSH, CDR2 LQKENI. This CDR3 is 18 amino acids long. Trimming cost V 2 bases and J 0 bases; bases outside gene matches: 10. The CDR3 reads CASSPLQRQGPSGNTIYF. DNA of the CDR3: TGTGCCAGCTCACCATTACAGCGACAGGGCCCCTCTGGAAACACCATATATTTT.

Notes on this clone: One end of the junction does not line up with germline, which may come from a read error. V gene TRBV3-1 (or the pseudogene TRBV3-2) combines with J gene TRBJ2-2, with 10 bases aligning to TRBD2. CDR3 length: 18 amino acids. Germline lookup yields CDR1 LGHDT and CDR2 YNNKEL (reference sequence). The CDR3 reads CASSQDSGLAVPRGELFF. The CDR3 DNA follows: TGTGCCAGCAGTCAAGATTCTGGACTAGCGGTGCCACGCGGGGAGCTGTTTTTT.

The rearrangement uses TRBV24-1 and TRBJ2-3; tentative D call: TRBD1 (7 bases). Deletions cut 3 bases from V and 0 bases from J, with 9 bases between. Looked up from germline, CDR1 is KGHDR and CDR2 is SFDVKD. The CDR3 has 15 amino acids. Here the CDR3 reads CATSDPGGSTDTQYF. For the CDR3, the DNA is TGTGCCACCAGTGATCCAGGGGGGAGCACAGATACGCAGTATTTT.

The genes are TRBV19 and TRBJ2-3; D gene uncertain. With 5 bases removed from V and 0 bases from J, the gap between germline ends came to 12 bases. The V gene's germline CDR1 is LNHDA and CDR2 SQIVND (reference sequence). CDR3 length: 15 amino acids. The CDR3 protein is CASSLGMTSTDTQYF. For the CDR3, the DNA is TGTGCCAGTAGTCTTGGGATGACTAGCACAGATACGCAGTATTTT.

In this sample, this clone turned up a few times. V is TRBV6-5 and J is TRBJ1-2; D remains ambiguous. This CDR3 contains 12 residues. The germline V and J ends were trimmed by 6 bases and 1 base, with 6 bases remaining between them. In germline, CDR1 is MNHEY, CDR2 SVGAGI. This chain's CDR3 is CASRQNNYGYTF. DNA for the CDR3: TGTGCCAGCAGACAGAATAACTATGGCTACACCTTC.

In its sample, this clone was seen once. The V and J genes are TRBV2 and TRBJ2-5; D is ambiguous. Trimming took 2 bases from V and 2 from J, leaving 12 bases between them. This CDR3 has 15 residues. Per the germline V gene, CDR1 is SNHLY and CDR2 is FYNNEI. The chain's CDR3 is CASSERRLTQETQYF. The CDR3 nucleotides are TGTGCCAGCAGTGAACGGCGACTTACTCAAGAGACCCAGTACTTC.

The genes are TRBV2 and TRBJ2-3; 10 nucleotides match TRBD2. The CDR3 sequence is 13 residues long. CDR1 and CDR2 (germline): SNHLY, FYNNEI. V lost 8 bases to trimming and J lost 6 bases; unmatched junction nucleotides: 5. CDR3 nucleotide sequence: TGTGCCAGCTCTCTAGCGGGGGCCGATACGCAGTATTTT. Residues: CASSLAGADTQYF.

The chain carries TRBV7-9 and TRBJ2-7, with D possibly TRBD2 on 5 matching bases. Germline CDR1 SEHNR, CDR2 FQNEAQ (reference sequence). Deletions cut 3 bases from V and 7 bases from J, with 10 bases between. CDR3 length equals 12 residues. DNA of the CDR3: TGTGCCAGCAGCTTCGGCCCGGGGGAGCAGTACGTC. This gives the protein CASSFGPGEQYV.

The chain carries TRBV4-1 and TRBJ2-3; 7 bases are shared with TRBD1. The CDR3 contains 14 residues. V lost 4 bases, J lost 1 base, and 2 bases stayed unmatched. CDR1 is MGHRA, CDR2 YSYEKL, per germline. The CDR3 DNA is TGCGCCAGCAGCCGACAGGGACGCACAGATACGCAGTATTTT. It codes for CASSRQGRTDTQYF.